This is a list of T cell receptor beta chains from one sample in a study of T cell repertoires in cytomegalovirus infection. TCRdb independently ran MiXCR on the reads; one entry per CDR3 protein. The sample records 640,000 or so distinct CDR3 sequences, 33% being singletons. No cognate antigen is known for these TCRs. Here the sequenced sample was cultured PBMCs, taken from culture after CMV antigen stimulation. Every receptor here comes from a human donor in good health (CMV status not recorded). Some clones in this sample may be carry-over from other donors' samples. The CDR3 runs from the conserved cysteine through the conserved F or W. Fields, in order: D gene, CDR3 length, clone size, J gene, V gene, CDR3 DNA, CDR3 protein. The D gene is left open where the match is weak. Some rows have no size entry. The others give once, few or many, or a class for an expanded clone.

>TRBD1|13|NA|TRBJ1-1|TRBV5-1
TGCGCCAGCAGCTTGGGGCAGGGGGAGACGGCTTTCTTT
CASSLGQGETAFF
>TRBD2|17|few|TRBJ2-1|TRBV12-5
TGTGCTAGTGGTTATCTCCGAACTAGCGGCGCCTCACTTGAGCAGTTCTTC
CASGYLRTSGASLEQFF
>NA|15|few|TRBJ2-5|TRBV6-5
TGTGCCAGCAGTTACTTCCAGGGCGGCATCGAGACCCAGTACTTC
CASSYFQGGIETQYF
>NA|14|NA|TRBJ2-3|TRBV10-3
TGTGCCATCAGTGAGTCCGGGACCTTGGATACGCAGTATTTT
CAISESGTLDTQYF
>NA|14|NA|TRBJ1-5|TRBV7-2
TGTGCCAGCAGCTTATCCTGGGGAAATCAGCCCCAGCATTTT
CASSLSWGNQPQHF
>TRBD1|12|NA|TRBJ2-7|TRBV2
TGTGCCACCCGACAGGGTCCCTACGAGCAGTACTTC
CATRQGPYEQYF
>NA|13|NA|TRBJ2-1|TRBV18
TGTGCCAGCTCACCAGAACAAGACAATGAGCAGTTCTTC
CASSPEQDNEQFF
>NA|14|NA|TRBJ2-2|TRBV18
TGTGCCAGCTCACCACCGTCGCAGGGCGGGGAGCTGTTTTTT
CASSPPSQGGELFF
>TRBD1|14|NA|TRBJ1-4|TRBV4-1
TGCGCCAGCAGCTTGCAGGGGGCAAGTGAAAAACTGTTTTTT
CASSLQGASEKLFF
>NA|11|NA|TRBJ1-2|TRBV6-6
TGTGCCAGCAGGGCAGGCTATGGCTACACCTTC
CASRAGYGYTF
>TRBD1|15|few|TRBJ2-1|TRBV7-8
TGTGCGATTACTCGGACAGGGGAATCCTACAATGAGCAGTTCTTC
CAITRTGESYNEQFF
>NA|15|NA|TRBJ2-2|TRBV28
TGTGCCAGCAGAGGGGCAGGGATGAACACCGGGGAGCTGTTTTTT
CASRGAGMNTGELFF
>NA|14|few|TRBJ2-7|TRBV7-8
TGTGCCAGCAGCTTAGGGCCCGAGGGAAGGGAGCAGTACTTC
CASSLGPEGREQYF
>NA|15|NA|TRBJ2-3|TRBV12-3/TRBV12-4
TGTGCCAGCAGCCCACAGGCGGGGTCCACAGATACGCAGTATTTT
CASSPQAGSTDTQYF
>TRBD2|15|NA|TRBJ2-7|TRBV7-2
TGTGCCAGCAGCTCAGAAGCGGGGACCCTCTACGAGCAGTACTTC
CASSSEAGTLYEQYF
>TRBD1|16|many|TRBJ1-5|TRBV7-2
TGTGCCAGCAGCTTCAATCCGGGACAGGGACATCAGCCCCAGCATTTT
CASSFNPGQGHQPQHF
>TRBD1|14|NA|TRBJ2-5|TRBV7-8
TGTGCCAGCAGCCCTGACAGGGACAAAGAGACCCAGTACTTC
CASSPDRDKETQYF
>TRBD1|15|NA|TRBJ2-5|TRBV6-6
TGTGCCAGCAGTTACGGAACAGGGGGCATGAAGACCCAGTACTTC
CASSYGTGGMKTQYF
>NA|14|NA|TRBJ1-6|TRBV5-1
TGCGCCAGCAGCTCGGGGCACGCGGGATCACCCCTCCACTTT
CASSSGHAGSPLHF
>NA|15|many|TRBJ2-5|TRBV7-2
TGTGCCAGCAGCTTTGGTTCCGGGACGGCGGAGACCCAGTACTTC
CASSFGSGTAETQYF
>NA|14|few|TRBJ2-7|TRBV7-2
TGTGCCAGCAGCTTAGACAACGGGGGCTACGAGCAGTACTTC
CASSLDNGGYEQYF
>TRBD1|16|NA|TRBJ1-5|TRBV4-3
TGCGCCAGCAGCCAAGGCGGGACAGGGGTAAATCAGCCCCAGCATTTT
CASSQGGTGVNQPQHF
>NA|14|few|TRBJ1-1|TRBV2
TGTGCCAGCAGTTCGGTGACGTCAGAGACTGAAGCTTTCTTT
CASSSVTSETEAFF
>NA|15|many|TRBJ2-3|TRBV11-2
TGTGCCAGCAGCTTCGAACTAAACCCCACAGATACGCAGTATTTT
CASSFELNPTDTQYF
>NA|17|NA|TRBJ2-1|TRBV20-1
TGCAGTGCTAGAAACTGGGATGGGGCTAAACTCTACAATGAGCAGTTCTTC
CSARNWDGAKLYNEQFF
>TRBD2|14|NA|TRBJ2-1|TRBV5-1
TGCGCCAGCAGGTCGGAGGAGGCGGCGGGAGGGCCTTTCTTC
CASRSEEAAGGPFF
>NA|14|NA|TRBJ1-2|TRBV5-4
TGTGCCAGCAGCTTGGATAGGGCGGACACCGGCTACACCTTC
CASSLDRADTGYTF
>NA|13|few|TRBJ1-2|TRBV25-1
TGTGCCAGCAGTGAATATGGGGTGGAAGGCTACACCTTC
CASSEYGVEGYTF
>TRBD1|17|NA|TRBJ1-1|TRBV4-1
TGCGCCAGCAGCCAAGATGTTAGGCAGGGGGCCAACACTGAAGCTTTCTTT
CASSQDVRQGANTEAFF
>NA|15|few|TRBJ2-7|TRBV4-1
TGCGCCAGCAGCCAAGAGGGGGGGGCAACCTACGAGCAGTACTTC
CASSQEGGATYEQYF
>NA|15|many|TRBJ2-5|TRBV7-2
TGTGCCAGCAGCTTTTCACCGGGGACCCAAGAGACCCAGTACTTC
CASSFSPGTQETQYF
>NA|15|many|TRBJ1-2|TRBV7-2
TGTGCCAGCAGCTTAGCCGGCGAGGGCTTCTATGGCTACACCTTC
CASSLAGEGFYGYTF
>NA|12|many|TRBJ2-5|TRBV7-2
TGTGCCAGCAGCTCATCGGGAGAGACCCAGTACTTC
CASSSSGETQYF
>NA|14|NA|TRBJ2-1|TRBV10-3
TGTGCCATCAGTGAGACAGGGCAGTTCAATGAGCAGTTCTTC
CAISETGQFNEQFF
>NA|13|once|TRBJ1-2|TRBV6-6
TGTGCCAGCAGCCCTCCGCCCGGAGGGGGCTACACCTTC
CASSPPPGGGYTF
>NA|12|NA|TRBJ2-7|TRBV20-1
TGCAGTGCCATACAGAGCTCCTACGAGCAGTACTTC
CSAIQSSYEQYF
>TRBD2|14|NA|TRBJ2-1|TRBV10-3
TGTGCCATCACCGCCGGGACTACCTACAATGAGCAGTTCTTC
CAITAGTTYNEQFF
>NA|15|NA|TRBJ2-6|TRBV7-9
TGTGCCAGCAGCACCCGACAGTTTCGGGACAACGTCCTGACTTTC
CASSTRQFRDNVLTF
>NA|16|few|TRBJ1-2|TRBV7-2
TGTGCCAGCAGCTCCAGGCAGGCCCGCTCTAACTATGGCTACACCTTC
CASSSRQARSNYGYTF
>NA|17|NA|TRBJ2-3|TRBV7-2
TGTGCCAGCAGCCCCTCGGGAAGGGCCCTTCGTCCAGATACGCAGTATTTT
CASSPSGRALRPDTQYF
>TRBD1|13|NA|TRBJ2-4|TRBV5-4
TGTGCCAGCAGCTCCCAGGGGGCAGACATTCAGTACTTC
CASSSQGADIQYF
>TRBD2|17|NA|TRBJ2-7|TRBV7-2
TGTGCCAGCAGCTTAGCCTGGAGCGGGGGGACCCCCTACGAGCAGTACTTC
CASSLAWSGGTPYEQYF
>NA|16|NA|TRBJ2-1|TRBV4-1
TGCGCCAGCAGTCAAACACCGGGACTGGAATACAATGAGCAGTTCTTC
CASSQTPGLEYNEQFF
>NA|15|NA|TRBJ2-7|TRBV9
TGTGCCAGCAGCGTAGAGGGAAACTCGTTTGCCGAGCAGTACTTC
CASSVEGNSFAEQYF
>TRBD2|14|many|TRBJ2-2|TRBV7-2
TGTGCCAGCAGGGTTACTAGCGGCCCGGCGGAGCTGTTTTTT
CASRVTSGPAELFF
>NA|12|NA|TRBJ2-1|TRBV6-2/TRBV6-3
TGTGCCAGCAAGGACACCTACAATGAGCAGTTCTTC
CASKDTYNEQFF
>TRBD2|16|NA|TRBJ2-1|TRBV5-1
TGCGCCAGCAGCCTGGGCGGGACTAGCGGGATCTATGAGCAGTTCTTC
CASSLGGTSGIYEQFF
>NA|15|NA|TRBJ2-3|TRBV11-2
TGTGCCAGCAGCTTCGCCGGGACATGGGAGGATACGCAGTATTTT
CASSFAGTWEDTQYF
>NA|17|few|TRBJ2-2|TRBV7-7
TGTGCCAGCAGCCTTCTTTCGGGGGTCGGGAACACCGGGGAGCTGTTTTTT
CASSLLSGVGNTGELFF
>TRBD2|14|NA|TRBJ2-1|TRBV6-1
TGTGCCAGCAGTGCCCTAAGACTAGCGGGGGCCGCGTTCTTC
CASSALRLAGAAFF
>NA|16|few|TRBJ2-1|TRBV10-2
TGCGCCAGCAGTGACCGGTCTAGTGGTAGGTTGGAGGAGCAGTTCTTC
CASSDRSSGRLEEQFF
>NA|15|NA|TRBJ1-2|TRBV28
TGTGCCAGCAGTTTATACGAGGAATTCACCTATGGCTACACCTTC
CASSLYEEFTYGYTF
>TRBD1|13|NA|TRBJ2-3|TRBV29-1
TGCAGCGTTCACGGACAGGGGGCAGATACGCAGTATTTT
CSVHGQGADTQYF
>NA|15|NA|TRBJ2-7|TRBV19
TGTGCCAGTAGTATAGTTCAGGGCGGCTCCTACGAGCAGTACTTC
CASSIVQGGSYEQYF